The sequence of this T cell receptor beta chain was determined in a study of blood T cell dynamics during melanoma immunotherapy. The trim removed 7 bases at V and 6 bases at J, leaving 7 bases unmatched. This CDR3 contains 15 residues. Per the germline V gene, CDR1 is LNHDA and CDR2 is SQIVND (reference sequence). On this clone itself: Its antigen is unidentified.

Data came from immunoSEQ multiplex PCR; TCRdb stores just in-frame clones and leaves some out. The sample lists 15,000 to 20,000 clones; roughly nine tenths were seen once. The sample's time point: pre-treatment baseline. Response was assessed by RECIST 1.1 at 12 weeks, except a couple of rapid progressors. Study-level results: The study could not tell melanoma-specific clones from general immune activation.

The V gene is TRBV19, the J gene TRBJ1-5; TRBD1 aligns across 12 bases. The source material was blood, sampled from a patient treated with checkpoint blockade. The sequence was obtained from a human donor with melanoma. The CDR3 sequence is CASKGTGGASQPQHF. The CDR3 DNA reads as TGTGCCAGTAAGGGGACAGGGGGCGCGAGTCAGCCCCAGCATTTT.